One sample yielded the 12 T cell receptor beta chains listed below, sequenced in a study of a mutant IDH1 vaccine in newly diagnosed glioma (dated by TCRdb to 2020 to 2023). These receptors lack a known antigen. Library creation used the immunoSEQ multiplex PCR assay. Held by TCRdb, this immuneACCESS table contains in-frame sequences only and omits some clones. Under half of the omission traces to an unresolved V gene where checked; the cause of the rest is unknown. Across this sample there are tens of thousands of clones, with around 82% seen only once. Of the sample, around 19% falls within the top ten clones. The intended sense of this specimen's time point label: week 47, end of study. Each vaccine dose was 300 ug of a 20-mer mutant IDH1 peptide in Montanide, given subcutaneously with topical imiquimod. The material sequenced was PBMCs, taken from a glioma patient whose treatment included an IDH1 peptide vaccine. These receptors all stem from a young man with glioma. Some clones in this sample may be carry-over from other donors' samples.

This sequence joins TRBV18 and TRBJ1-2, with D unclear. The germline CDR1 and CDR2 sequences are KGHSH and LQKENI. Trimming removed 3 bases at V and 4 bases at J, with 18 bases between. The CDR3 spans 16 residues. The CDR3 region has the DNA TGTGCCAGCTCACCCGCCCGGTCTTTAGAGGGCTATGGCTACACCTTC. Translated, it gives CASSPARSLEGYGYTF.

In DNA form, the CDR3 reads TGTGCCAGCAGCCCCAGGGGGCAAGAGACCCAGTACTTC. This gives the protein CASSPRGQETQYF. The chain carries TRBV9 and TRBJ2-5; the match to TRBD1 covers 7 bases. V was pared by 4 bases and J by 2 bases, with 2 bases of the junction left unmatched. The V gene's germline CDR1 is SGDLS and CDR2 YYNGEE. This CDR3 region has 13 residues.

The V call is TRBV5-1, the J call TRBJ1-1, with a possible D match to TRBD1 (6 bases). Trimming took off 0 bases at V and 3 bases at J, with 9 bases between the two ends. The CDR3 consists of 14 residues. The germline V gene has CDR1 SGHRS and CDR2 YFSETQ. Here the CDR3 DNA reads TGCGCCAGCAGCTTGGGGGCAGGGGACACTGAAGCTTTCTTT. Translating gives CASSLGAGDTEAFF.

This clone was observed a few times. J is TRBJ1-1 and V is TRBV28; perhaps TRBD1 as D (5 bases). Trimming took 6 bases from V and 3 from J, leaving 11 bases between them. CDR1 is MDHEN and CDR2 is SYDVKM in the germline V gene. The CDR3 runs to 13 residues. Written as DNA, the CDR3 is TGTGCCAGCAGACCAGGGCGCTACACTGAAGCTTTCTTT. Its protein product is CASRPGRYTEAFF.

This chain connects TRBV2 to TRBJ1-5; D not certain. V shed 4 bases and J shed 3 bases, with 7 bases lying between them. CDR1 is SNHLY and CDR2 is FYNNEI in the germline V gene. The CDR3 consists of 13 residues. CDR3 sequence: CASSAENNQPQHF. The CDR3 DNA reads as TGTGCCAGCAGTGCCGAGAACAATCAGCCCCAGCATTTT.

The chain uses TRBV29-1 and TRBJ2-3; tentative D call: TRBD2 (6 bases). Germline V gene sequence: CDR1 SQVTM, CDR2 ANQGSEA. V was shortened by 3 bases and J by 3 bases, with 13 bases between the two germline ends. The CDR3 is made up of 14 amino acids. The CDR3 loop is CSVDSLGGTDTQYF. In DNA, the CDR3 is TGCAGCGTTGACTCTCTCGGAGGGACAGATACGCAGTATTTT.

V gene TRBV5-1 combines with J gene TRBJ1-3; D is undetermined. Germline V gene lookup returns CDR1 SGHRS and CDR2 YFSETQ. Trimming took 3 bases from V and 3 from J, leaving 7 bases between them. This CDR3 has 13 residues. The CDR3 spells CASSSDGGNTIYF. CDR3 coding DNA: TGCGCCAGCAGCTCGGACGGTGGAAACACCATATATTTT.

The chain links TRBV30 to TRBJ1-1; 9 positions agree with TRBD1. The CDR3 extends over 15 amino acids. The V gene end was trimmed by 0 bases and the J gene end by 1 base; junction bases not matched to a gene: 3. Germline assignment: CDR1 GTSNPN and CDR2 SVGIG (reference sequence). The DNA of the CDR3 is TGTGCCTGGAGTGTACAGGGGGCCACGAACACTGAAGCTTTCTTT. Its protein product is CAWSVQGATNTEAFF. Together with reference TRBV30 and TRBJ1-1, the CDR3 gives the full variable domain: SQTIHQWPATLVQPVGSPLSLECTVEGTSNPNLYWYRQAAGRGLQLLFYSVGIGQISSEVPQNLSASRPQDRQFILSSKKLLLSDSGFYLCAWSVQGATNTEAFFGQGTRLTVV.

The table lists this clone with a few counts. The CDR3 protein is CASSLYGRDAYEQYF. The DNA for the CDR3 is TGCGCCAGCAGCTTGTACGGGAGGGACGCCTACGAGCAGTACTTC. The rearrangement links TRBV5-1 to TRBJ2-7, with 8 bases lining up with TRBD2. This CDR3 contains 15 residues. CDR1 is SGHRS, CDR2 YFSETQ, per germline. The V gene end was trimmed by 1 base and the J gene end by 2 bases; junction bases not matched to a gene: 5.

This chain joins TRBV5-1 and TRBJ2-1; no clear D gene. The length of the CDR3 is 14 residues. CDR1 and CDR2 (germline): SGHRS, YFSETQ. The V and J ends lost 7 bases and 0 bases respectively, with 11 bases between them. The CDR3 region has the DNA TGCGCCAGCGGTTCCAGAAGCTCCTACAATGAGCAGTTCTTC. This translates into CASGSRSSYNEQFF.

The V and J genes are TRBV14 and TRBJ2-4; no reliable D call. With 4 bases removed from V and 1 base from J, the gap between germline ends came to 14 bases. The CDR3 totals 16 residues. Germline values: CDR1 SGHDN, CDR2 FVKESK. CDR3 bases: TGTGCCAGCAGCCTCCGGCTAGATGAGGCCAAAAACATTCAGTACTTC. Protein product: CASSLRLDEAKNIQYF.

The chain links TRBV7-2 to TRBJ2-1; D gene ambiguous. The CDR3 consists of 12 residues. Trimming removed 4 bases from V and 6 bases from J, with 7 bases in between. Germline CDR1 is SGHTA and CDR2 is FQGNSA. This CDR3 reads CASSYLFNEQFF. The CDR3 nucleotides are TGTGCCAGCAGCTACCTGTTCAATGAGCAGTTCTTC.